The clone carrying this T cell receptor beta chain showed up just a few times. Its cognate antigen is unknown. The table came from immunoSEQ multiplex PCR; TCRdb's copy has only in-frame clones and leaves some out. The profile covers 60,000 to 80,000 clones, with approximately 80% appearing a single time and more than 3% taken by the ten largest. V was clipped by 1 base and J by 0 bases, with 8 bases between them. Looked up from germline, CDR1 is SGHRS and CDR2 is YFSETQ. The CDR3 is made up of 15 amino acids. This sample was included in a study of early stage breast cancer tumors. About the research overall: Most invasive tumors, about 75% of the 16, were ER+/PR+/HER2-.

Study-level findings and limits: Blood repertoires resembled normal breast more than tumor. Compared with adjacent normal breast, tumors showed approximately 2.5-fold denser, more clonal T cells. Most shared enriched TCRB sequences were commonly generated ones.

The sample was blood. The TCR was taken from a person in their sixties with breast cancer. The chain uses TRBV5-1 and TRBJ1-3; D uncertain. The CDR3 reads CASSLWAASGNTIYF. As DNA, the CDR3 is TGCGCCAGCAGCTTGTGGGCAGCCTCTGGAAACACCATATATTTT. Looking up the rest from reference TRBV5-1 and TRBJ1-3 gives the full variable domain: KAGVTQTPRYLIKTRGQQVTLSCSPISGHRSVSWYQQTPGQGLQFLFEYFSETQRNKGNFPGRFSGRQFSNSRSEMNVSTLELGDSALYLCASSLWAASGNTIYFGEGSWLTVV.